This entry concerns a single T cell receptor (beta chain). The antigen is not known. The data were taken from a study of radiotherapy plus CTLA-4 blockade in lung cancer. The overall study: An objective response was seen in around 17% of patients, and disease control in around 33%.

CDR1 and CDR2 (germline): SNHLY, FYNNEI. V lost 3 bases to trimming and J lost 4 bases; unmatched junction nucleotides: 1. This CDR3 is 14 amino acids long. General observations from the study: Among reported predictors of response, early blood T cell clone dynamics with interferon-beta performed best. Among blood TCR repertoires after radiotherapy plus ipilimumab, tumor-derived clones expanded.

This table comes from immunoSEQ multiplex PCR, and its TCRdb copy is limited to in-frame clones, with some not included. The sample consists of over 100,000 clones, roughly 77% of them appearing once. The sequence was collected from a human donor with non-small cell lung cancer that progressed on radiotherapy plus ipilimumab. Some clones in this sample may be carry-over from other donors' samples. This specimen was peripheral blood, taken from a patient treated with radiotherapy plus ipilimumab. The rearrangement joins TRBV2 to TRBJ2-7; 12 bases align to TRBD2. The CDR3 here is CASSETSGGYEQYF. CDR3 in DNA: TGTGCCAGCAGTGAGACTAGCGGGGGTTACGAGCAGTACTTC.